This T cell receptor (beta chain) came from a study of response to subunit inactivated influenza vaccine. Overall study results and limits: Every seasonal influenza vaccination brings in few new T cells, the authors suggested.

CDR3 length: 15 amino acids. The V segment lost 7 bases and the J segment 4 bases; nucleotides outside the gene matches: 9. TCRdb ran MiXCR on the RT-PCR reads and lists one entry per CDR3 protein. The table includes about 520,000 distinct CDR3 sequences, approximately 11% detected once. This clonotype was recorded a few times. Its specificity is not known. Source: PBMCs from blood, taken roughly 46 days after vaccination. The chain combines TRBV12-3 or TRBV12-4 with TRBJ2-3; 9 nucleotides agree with TRBD2. This TCR derives from a man aged 50 to 60 who received an inactivated influenza vaccine. As DNA, the CDR3 is TGTGCCAGCAATGTAGCGGGAGCCGGGCCAGATACGCAGTATTTT. It is translated as CASNVAGAGPDTQYF.